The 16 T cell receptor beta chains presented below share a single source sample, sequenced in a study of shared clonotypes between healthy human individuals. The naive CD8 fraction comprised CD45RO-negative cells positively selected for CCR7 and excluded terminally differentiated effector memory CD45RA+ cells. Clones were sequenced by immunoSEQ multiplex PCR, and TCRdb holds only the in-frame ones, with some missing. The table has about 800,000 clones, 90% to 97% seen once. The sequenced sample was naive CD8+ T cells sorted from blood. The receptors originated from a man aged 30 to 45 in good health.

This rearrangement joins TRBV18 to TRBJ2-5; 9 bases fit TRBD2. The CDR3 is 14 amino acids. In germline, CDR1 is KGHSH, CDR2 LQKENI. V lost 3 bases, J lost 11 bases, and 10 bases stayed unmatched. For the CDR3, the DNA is TGTGCCAGCTCACCTAGGACTAGCGTCGGAGATCAGTACTTC. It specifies CASSPRTSVGDQYF. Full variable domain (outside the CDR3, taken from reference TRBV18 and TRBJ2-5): NAGVMQNPRHLVRRRGQEARLRCSPMKGHSHVYWYRQLPEEGLKFMVYLQKENIIDESGMPKERFSAEFPKEGPSILRIQQVVRGDSAAYFCASSPRTSVGDQYFGPGTRLLVL.

Written as DNA, the CDR3 is TGTGCCAGCAGCTCAAGACCGGACGGACCGAACATGAACACTGAAGCTTTCTTT. This encodes CASSSRPDGPNMNTEAFF. The V and J genes are TRBV9 and TRBJ1-1, with unresolved D. CDR3 length: 18 amino acids. CDR1 SGDLS and CDR2 YYNGEE come from the germline V gene. The V gene lost 4 bases and the J gene lost 0 bases, with 22 bases spanning the gap.

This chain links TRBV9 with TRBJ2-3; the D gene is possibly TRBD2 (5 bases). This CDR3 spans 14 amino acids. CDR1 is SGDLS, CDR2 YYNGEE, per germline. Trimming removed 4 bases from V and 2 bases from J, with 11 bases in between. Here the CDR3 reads CASSSARVTDTQYF. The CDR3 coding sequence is TGTGCCAGCAGCTCGGCGAGGGTCACAGATACGCAGTATTTT. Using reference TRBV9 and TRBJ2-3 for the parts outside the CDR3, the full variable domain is DSGVTQTPKHLITATGQRVTLRCSPRSGDLSVYWYQQSLDQGLQFLIQYYNGEERAKGNILERFSAQQFPDLHSELNLSSLELGDSALYFCASSSARVTDTQYFGPGTRLTVL.

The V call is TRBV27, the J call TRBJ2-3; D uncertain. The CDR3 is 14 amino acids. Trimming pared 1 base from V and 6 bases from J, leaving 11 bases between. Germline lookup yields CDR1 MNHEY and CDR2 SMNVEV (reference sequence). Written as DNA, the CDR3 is TGTGCCAGCAGTTTATTTTCCGGGTTCGATACGCAGTATTTT. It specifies CASSLFSGFDTQYF.

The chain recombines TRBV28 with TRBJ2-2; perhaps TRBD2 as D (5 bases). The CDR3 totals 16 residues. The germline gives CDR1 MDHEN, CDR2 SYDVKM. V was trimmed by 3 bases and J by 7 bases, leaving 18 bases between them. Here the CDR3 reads CASSFVPTFGVGELFF. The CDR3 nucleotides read TGTGCCAGCAGTTTCGTGCCCACCTTCGGGGTCGGGGAGCTGTTTTTT.

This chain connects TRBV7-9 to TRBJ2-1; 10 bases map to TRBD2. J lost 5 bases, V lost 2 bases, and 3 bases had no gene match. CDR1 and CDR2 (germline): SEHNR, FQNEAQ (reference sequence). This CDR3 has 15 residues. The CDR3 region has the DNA TGTGCCAGCAGCTTATCTAGCGGGAGAAACAATGAGCAGTTCTTC. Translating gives CASSLSSGRNNEQFF.

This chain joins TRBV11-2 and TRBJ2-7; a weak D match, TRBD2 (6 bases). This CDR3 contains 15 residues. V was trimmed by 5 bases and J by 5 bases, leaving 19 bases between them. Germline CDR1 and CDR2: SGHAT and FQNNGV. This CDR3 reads CASSPSLAGLDEQYF. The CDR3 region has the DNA TGTGCCAGCAGCCCCTCCCTGGCGGGGTTAGACGAGCAGTACTTC.

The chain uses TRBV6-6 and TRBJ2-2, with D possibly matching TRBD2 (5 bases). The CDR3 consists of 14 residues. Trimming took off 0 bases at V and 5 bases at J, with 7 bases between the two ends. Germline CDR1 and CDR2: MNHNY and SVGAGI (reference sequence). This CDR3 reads CASSYSSGTGELFF. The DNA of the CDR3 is TGTGCCAGCAGTTACTCCAGCGGAACCGGGGAGCTGTTTTTT.

CDR3 in DNA: TGTGCCAGCAGTTACGATGGGGATACCTACGAGCAGTACTTC. Translated, it gives CASSYDGDTYEQYF. The rearrangement links TRBV6-6 to TRBJ2-7; no definite D call. Trimming removed 2 bases at V and 2 bases at J, with 10 bases between. The CDR3 is 14 amino acids. Germline V gene sequence: CDR1 MNHNY, CDR2 SVGAGI (reference sequence).

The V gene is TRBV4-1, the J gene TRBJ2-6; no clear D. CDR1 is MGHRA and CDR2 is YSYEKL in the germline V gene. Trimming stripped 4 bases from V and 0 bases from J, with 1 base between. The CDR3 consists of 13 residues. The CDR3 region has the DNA TGCGCCAGCAGCCCCTCTGGGGCCAACGTCCTGACTTTC. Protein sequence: CASSPSGANVLTF.

CDR3 sequence reads: CSVRSERGFYEQYF. CDR3 coding DNA: TGCAGCGTGCGGTCGGAGCGGGGGTTCTACGAGCAGTACTTC. V is TRBV29-1 and J is TRBJ2-7; 8 nucleotides line up with TRBD2. The CDR3 length is 14 residues. The V gene end was trimmed by 6 bases and the J gene end by 3 bases; junction bases not matched to a gene: 10. CDR1 is SQVTM, CDR2 ANQGSEA, per germline.

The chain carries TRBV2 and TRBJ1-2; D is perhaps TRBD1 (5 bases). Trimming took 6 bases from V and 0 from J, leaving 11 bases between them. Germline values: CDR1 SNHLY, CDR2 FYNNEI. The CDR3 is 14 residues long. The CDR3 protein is CASSREEANYGYTF. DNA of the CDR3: TGTGCCAGCAGCAGGGAAGAAGCTAACTATGGCTACACCTTC. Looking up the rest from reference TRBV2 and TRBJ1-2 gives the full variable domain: EPEVTQTPSHQVTQMGQEVILRCVPISNHLYFYWYRQILGQKVEFLVSFYNNEISEKSEIFDDQFSVERPDGSNFTLKIRSTKLEDSAMYFCASSREEANYGYTFGSGTRLTVV.

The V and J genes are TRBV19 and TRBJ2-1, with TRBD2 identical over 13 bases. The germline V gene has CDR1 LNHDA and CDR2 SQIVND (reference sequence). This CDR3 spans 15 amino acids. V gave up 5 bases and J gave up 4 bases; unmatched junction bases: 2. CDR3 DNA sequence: TGTGCCAGTAGTGCGGGACTAGCGGGGTACAATGAGCAGTTCTTC. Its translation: CASSAGLAGYNEQFF.

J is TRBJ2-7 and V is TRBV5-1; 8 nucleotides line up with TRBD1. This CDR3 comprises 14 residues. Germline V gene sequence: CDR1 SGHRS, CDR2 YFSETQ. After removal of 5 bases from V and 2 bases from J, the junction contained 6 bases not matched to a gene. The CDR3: CASSLTGGAYEQYF. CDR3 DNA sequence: TGCGCCAGCAGTCTCACAGGGGGTGCCTACGAGCAGTACTTC.

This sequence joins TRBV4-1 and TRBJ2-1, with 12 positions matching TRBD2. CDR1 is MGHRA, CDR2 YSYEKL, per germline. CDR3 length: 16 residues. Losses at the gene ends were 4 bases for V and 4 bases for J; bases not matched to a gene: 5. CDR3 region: CASSRSTSGSYNEQFF. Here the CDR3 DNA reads TGCGCCAGCAGCCGCTCGACTAGCGGGAGTTACAATGAGCAGTTCTTC.

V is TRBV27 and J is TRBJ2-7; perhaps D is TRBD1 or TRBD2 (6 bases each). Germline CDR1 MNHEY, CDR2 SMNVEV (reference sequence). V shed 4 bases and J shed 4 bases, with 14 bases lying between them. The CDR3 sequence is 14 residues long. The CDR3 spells CASSWRGVVYEQYF. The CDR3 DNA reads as TGTGCCAGCAGTTGGAGGGGGGTTGTATACGAGCAGTACTTC.